Below, one T cell receptor beta chain is given with its context. Antigen unknown. The data were produced by immunoSEQ multiplex PCR, yet TCRdb's version contains in-frame clones alone and is incomplete. The sample has about 1,900,000 clones, approximately 94% seen once. Germline CDR1 and CDR2: DFQATT and SNEGSKA (reference sequence). The CDR3 is 11 amino acids. The V end lost 4 bases, the J end lost 8 bases, and 11 bases lay between the germline ends. CD45RO-negative CD8 cells positively selected for CCR7 made up the naive population, which excluded terminally differentiated effector memory CD45RA+ cells. This entry belongs to a study of shared clonotypes between healthy human individuals. Overall study findings and caveats: Generation probabilities of non-shared clonotypes were lower (relative to those shared by all four donors).

The chain employs TRBV20-1 and TRBJ1-1; D call uncertain. Material for sequencing was naive CD8+ T cells sorted from blood. This TCR was recovered from a man younger than 35 in good health. CDR3 protein: CSATQVLEAFF. In DNA, the CDR3 is TGCAGTGCTACCCAGGTTTTGGAAGCTTTCTTT.